This TCR beta chain was obtained from a study of response to subunit inactivated influenza vaccine. TCRdb re-derived calls from the RT-PCR reads in MiXCR, one entry per CDR3 protein. The repertoire includes more than 700,000 distinct CDR3 sequences, around 20% of them detected once, and about 10% sits in the top ten. The J segment lost 5 bases and the V segment lost 4 bases, leaving 8 bases of the junction unmatched. Germline-derived CDR1 and CDR2 are ENHRY and SYGVKD. The CDR3 sequence is 16 residues long. This clonotype appeared a few times. The clonotype was recovered from a man aged 50 to 60 who received an inactivated influenza vaccine. Source: PBMCs from blood, taken roughly 5 days after vaccination. The V gene is TRBV10-3, the J gene TRBJ1-3; TRBD1 matches at 10 bases. The CDR3 spells CAISAGGTGERNTIYF. The DNA for the CDR3 is TGTGCCATCAGTGCTGGGGGGACAGGGGAGAGAAACACCATATATTTT.